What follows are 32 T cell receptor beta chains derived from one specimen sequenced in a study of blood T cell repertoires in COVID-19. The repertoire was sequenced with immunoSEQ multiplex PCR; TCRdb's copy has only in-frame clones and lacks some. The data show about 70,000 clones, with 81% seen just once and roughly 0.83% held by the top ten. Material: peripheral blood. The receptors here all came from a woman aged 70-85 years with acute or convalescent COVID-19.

The CDR3 bases are TGCGCCAGCAGCTTGGACCCAGCGGGAGACGGAACAGATACGCAGTATTTT. Residues: CASSLDPAGDGTDTQYF. The chain recombines TRBV5-1 with TRBJ2-3, with 8 nucleotides matching TRBD2. The CDR3 runs 17 residues. V trimming: 0 bases; J trimming: 3 bases; junction bases outside the gene matches: 9. Germline values: CDR1 SGHRS, CDR2 YFSETQ.

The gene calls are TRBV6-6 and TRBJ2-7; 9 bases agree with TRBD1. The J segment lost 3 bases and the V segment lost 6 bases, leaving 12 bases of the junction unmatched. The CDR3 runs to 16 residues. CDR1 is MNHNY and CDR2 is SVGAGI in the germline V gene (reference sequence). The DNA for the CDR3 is TGTGCCAGCAGGACGGCCAGAGACAGGGGGAGCTACGAGCAGTACTTC. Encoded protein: CASRTARDRGSYEQYF.

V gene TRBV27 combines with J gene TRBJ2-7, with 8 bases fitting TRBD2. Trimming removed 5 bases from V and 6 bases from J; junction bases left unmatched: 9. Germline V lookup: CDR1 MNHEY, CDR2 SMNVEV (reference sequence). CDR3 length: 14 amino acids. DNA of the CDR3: TGTGCCAGCAGTATTAGCGGGACGGCCGGCGAGCAGTACTTC. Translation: CASSISGTAGEQYF.

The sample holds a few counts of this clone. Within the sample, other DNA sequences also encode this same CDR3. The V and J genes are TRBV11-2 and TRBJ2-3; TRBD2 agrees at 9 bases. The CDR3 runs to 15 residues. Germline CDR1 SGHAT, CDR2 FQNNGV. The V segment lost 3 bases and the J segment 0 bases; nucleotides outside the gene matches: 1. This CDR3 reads CASSLGLASTDTQYF. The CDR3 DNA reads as TGTGCCAGCAGCTTGGGACTAGCTAGCACAGATACGCAGTATTTT.

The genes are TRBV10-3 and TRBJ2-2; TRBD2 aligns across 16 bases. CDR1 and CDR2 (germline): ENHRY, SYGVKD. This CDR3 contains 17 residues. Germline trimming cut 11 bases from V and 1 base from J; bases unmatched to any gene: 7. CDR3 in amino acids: CASMGLAGGLNTGELFF. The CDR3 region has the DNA TGTGCCTCCATGGGACTAGCGGGGGGGTTGAACACCGGGGAGCTGTTTTTT.

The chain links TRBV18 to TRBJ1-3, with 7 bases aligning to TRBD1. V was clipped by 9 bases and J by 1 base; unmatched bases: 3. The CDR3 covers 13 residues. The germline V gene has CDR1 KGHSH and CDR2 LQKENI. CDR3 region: CASLQGSGNTIYF. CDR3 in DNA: TGTGCCAGTCTACAGGGGTCTGGAAACACCATATATTTT.

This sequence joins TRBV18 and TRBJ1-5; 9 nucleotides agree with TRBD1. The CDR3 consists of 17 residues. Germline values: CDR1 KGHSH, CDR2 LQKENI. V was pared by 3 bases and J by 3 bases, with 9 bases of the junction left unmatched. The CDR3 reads CASSPGQGSSVNQPQHF. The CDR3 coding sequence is TGTGCCAGCTCACCGGGACAGGGATCCTCGGTCAATCAGCCCCAGCATTTT.

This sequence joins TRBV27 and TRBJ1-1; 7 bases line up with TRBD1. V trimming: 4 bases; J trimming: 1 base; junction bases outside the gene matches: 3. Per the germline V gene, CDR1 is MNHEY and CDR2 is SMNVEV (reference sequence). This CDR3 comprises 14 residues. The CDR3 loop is CASSSGQSNTEAFF. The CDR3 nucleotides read TGTGCCAGCAGTTCGGGACAGTCGAACACTGAAGCTTTCTTT.

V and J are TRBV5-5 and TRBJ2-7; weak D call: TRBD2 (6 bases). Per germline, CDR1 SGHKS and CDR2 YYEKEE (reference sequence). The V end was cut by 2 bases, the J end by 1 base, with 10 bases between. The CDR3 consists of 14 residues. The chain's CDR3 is CASSLGTESYEQYF. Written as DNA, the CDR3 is TGTGCCAGCAGCTTAGGGACTGAGTCCTACGAGCAGTACTTC.

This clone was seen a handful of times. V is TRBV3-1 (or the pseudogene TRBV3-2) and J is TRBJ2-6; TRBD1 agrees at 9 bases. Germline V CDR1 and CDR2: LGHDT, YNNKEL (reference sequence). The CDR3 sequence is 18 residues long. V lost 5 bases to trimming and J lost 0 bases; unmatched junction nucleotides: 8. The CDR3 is CASSSSGTGLSGANVLTF. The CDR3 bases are TGTGCCAGCAGCTCCTCCGGGACAGGGCTCTCTGGGGCCAACGTCCTGACTTTC.

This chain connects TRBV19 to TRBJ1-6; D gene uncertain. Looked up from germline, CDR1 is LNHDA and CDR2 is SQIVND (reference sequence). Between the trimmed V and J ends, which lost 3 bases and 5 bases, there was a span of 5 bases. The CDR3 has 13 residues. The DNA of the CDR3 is TGTGCCAGTAGTATGCCAGATAATTCACCCCTCCACTTT. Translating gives CASSMPDNSPLHF.

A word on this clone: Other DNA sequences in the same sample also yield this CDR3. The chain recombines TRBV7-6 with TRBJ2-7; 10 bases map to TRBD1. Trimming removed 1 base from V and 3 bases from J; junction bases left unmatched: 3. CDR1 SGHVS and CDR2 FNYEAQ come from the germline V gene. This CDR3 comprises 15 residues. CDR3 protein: CASSLDGTGDYEQYF. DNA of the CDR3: TGTGCCAGCAGCTTAGACGGGACAGGGGACTACGAGCAGTACTTC.

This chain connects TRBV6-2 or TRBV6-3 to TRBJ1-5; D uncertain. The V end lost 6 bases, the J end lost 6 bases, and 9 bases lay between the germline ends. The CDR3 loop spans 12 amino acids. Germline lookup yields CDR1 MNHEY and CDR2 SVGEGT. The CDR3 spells CASSPLIQPQHF. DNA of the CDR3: TGTGCCAGCAGCCCTCTTATTCAGCCCCAGCATTTT.

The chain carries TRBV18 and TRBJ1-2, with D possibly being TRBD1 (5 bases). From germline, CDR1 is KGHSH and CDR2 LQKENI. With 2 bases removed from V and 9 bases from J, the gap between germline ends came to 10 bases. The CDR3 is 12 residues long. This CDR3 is CASSPTGESYTF. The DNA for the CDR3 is TGTGCCAGCTCACCAACGGGGGAAAGCTACACCTTC.

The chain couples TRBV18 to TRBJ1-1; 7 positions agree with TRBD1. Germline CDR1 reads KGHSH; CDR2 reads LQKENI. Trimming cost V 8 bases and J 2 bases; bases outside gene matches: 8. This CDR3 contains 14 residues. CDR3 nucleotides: TGTGCCAGCCGACCGGGACAGACTAACACTGAAGCTTTCTTT. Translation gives CASRPGQTNTEAFF.

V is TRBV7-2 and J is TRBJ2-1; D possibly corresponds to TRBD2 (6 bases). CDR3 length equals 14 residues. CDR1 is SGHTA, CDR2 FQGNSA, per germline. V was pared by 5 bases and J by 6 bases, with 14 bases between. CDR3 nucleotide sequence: TGTGCCAGCAGCCTTTCCCTGGGGGGCAATGAGCAGTTCTTC. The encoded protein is CASSLSLGGNEQFF.

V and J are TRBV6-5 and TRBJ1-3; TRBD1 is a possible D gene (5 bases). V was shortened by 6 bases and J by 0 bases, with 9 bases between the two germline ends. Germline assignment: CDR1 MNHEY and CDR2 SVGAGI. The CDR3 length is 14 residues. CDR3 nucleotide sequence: TGTGCCAGCAGCCCCAGGGTCTCTGGAAACACCATATATTTT. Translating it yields CASSPRVSGNTIYF.

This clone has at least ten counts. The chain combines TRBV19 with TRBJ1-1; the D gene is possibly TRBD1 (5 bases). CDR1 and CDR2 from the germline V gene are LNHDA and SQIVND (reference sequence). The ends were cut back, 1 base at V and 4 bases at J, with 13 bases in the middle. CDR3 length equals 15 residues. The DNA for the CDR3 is TGTGCCAGTAGTATAGCGGACACGCCTGGCACTGAAGCTTTCTTT. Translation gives CASSIADTPGTEAFF. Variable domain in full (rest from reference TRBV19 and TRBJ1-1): DGGITQSPKYLFRKEGQNVTLSCEQNLNHDAMYWYRQDPGQGLRLIYYSQIVNDFQKGDIAEGYSVSREKKESFPLTVTSAQKNPTAFYLCASSIADTPGTEAFFGQGTRLTVV.

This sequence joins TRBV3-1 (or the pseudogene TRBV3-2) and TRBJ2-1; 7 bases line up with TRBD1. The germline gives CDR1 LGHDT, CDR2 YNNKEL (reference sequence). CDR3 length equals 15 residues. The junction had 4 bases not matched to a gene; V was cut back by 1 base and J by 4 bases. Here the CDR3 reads CASSQGDRLYNEQFF. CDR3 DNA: TGTGCCAGCAGCCAAGGGGACAGACTGTACAATGAGCAGTTCTTC.

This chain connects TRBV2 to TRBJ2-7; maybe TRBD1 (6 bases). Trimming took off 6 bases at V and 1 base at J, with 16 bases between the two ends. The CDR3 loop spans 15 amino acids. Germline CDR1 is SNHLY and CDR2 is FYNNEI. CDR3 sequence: CASRASGQFSYEQYF. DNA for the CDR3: TGTGCCAGCAGGGCAAGCGGACAGTTTTCCTACGAGCAGTACTTC.

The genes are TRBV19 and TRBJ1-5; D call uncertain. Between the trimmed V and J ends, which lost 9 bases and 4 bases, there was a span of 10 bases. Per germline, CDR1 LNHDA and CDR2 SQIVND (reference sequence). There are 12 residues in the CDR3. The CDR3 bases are TGTGCCAGCCGAGAGGCTAATCAGCCCCAGCATTTT. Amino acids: CASREANQPQHF.

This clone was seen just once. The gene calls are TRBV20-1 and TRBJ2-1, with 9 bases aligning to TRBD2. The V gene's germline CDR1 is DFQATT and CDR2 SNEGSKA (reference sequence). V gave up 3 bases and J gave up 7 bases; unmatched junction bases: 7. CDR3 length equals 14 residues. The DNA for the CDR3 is TGCAGTGCTAGTCCTAGGACTAGCGTGAATGAGCAGTTCTTC. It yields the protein CSASPRTSVNEQFF.

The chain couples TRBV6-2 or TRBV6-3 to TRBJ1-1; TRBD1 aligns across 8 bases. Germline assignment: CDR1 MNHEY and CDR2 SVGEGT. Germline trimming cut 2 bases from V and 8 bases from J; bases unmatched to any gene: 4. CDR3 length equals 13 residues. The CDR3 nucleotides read TGTGCCAGCAGTTACCGGACAGGGCAAGAAGCTTTCTTT. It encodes CASSYRTGQEAFF.

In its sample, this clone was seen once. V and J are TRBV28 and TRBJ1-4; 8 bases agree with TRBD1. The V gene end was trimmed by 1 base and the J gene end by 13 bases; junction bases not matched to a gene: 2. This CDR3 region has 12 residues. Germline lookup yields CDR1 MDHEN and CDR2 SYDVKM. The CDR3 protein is CASSLLGQVLFF. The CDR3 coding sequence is TGTGCCAGCAGTTTATTGGGACAGGTACTGTTTTTT.

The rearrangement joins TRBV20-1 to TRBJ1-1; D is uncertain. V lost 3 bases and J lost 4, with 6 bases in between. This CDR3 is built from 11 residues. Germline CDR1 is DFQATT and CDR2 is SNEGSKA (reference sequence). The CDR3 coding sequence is TGCAGTGCTAGCTGGGCCACTGAAGCTTTCTTT. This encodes CSASWATEAFF.

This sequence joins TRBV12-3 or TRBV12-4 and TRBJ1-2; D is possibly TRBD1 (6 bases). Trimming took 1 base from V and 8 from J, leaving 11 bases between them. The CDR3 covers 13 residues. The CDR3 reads CASSLGQGSGYTF. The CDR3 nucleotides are TGTGCCAGCAGTTTAGGCCAGGGGAGCGGCTACACCTTC.

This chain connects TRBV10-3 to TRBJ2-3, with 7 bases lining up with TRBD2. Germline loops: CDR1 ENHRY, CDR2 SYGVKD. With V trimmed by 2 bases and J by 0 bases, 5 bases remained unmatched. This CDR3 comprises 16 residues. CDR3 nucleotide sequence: TGTGCCATCAGTGAGGTTCTAGCGGAGAGCACAGATACGCAGTATTTT. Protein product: CAISEVLAESTDTQYF.

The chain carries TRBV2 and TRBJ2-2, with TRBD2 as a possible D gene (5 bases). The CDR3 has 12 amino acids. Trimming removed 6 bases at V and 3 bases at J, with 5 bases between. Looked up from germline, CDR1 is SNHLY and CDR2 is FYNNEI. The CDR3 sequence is CASREDTGELFF. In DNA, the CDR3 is TGTGCCAGCAGGGAGGACACCGGGGAGCTGTTTTTT. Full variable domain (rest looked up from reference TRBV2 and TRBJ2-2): EPEVTQTPSHQVTQMGQEVILRCVPISNHLYFYWYRQILGQKVEFLVSFYNNEISEKSEIFDDQFSVERPDGSNFTLKIRSTKLEDSAMYFCASREDTGELFFGEGSRLTVL.

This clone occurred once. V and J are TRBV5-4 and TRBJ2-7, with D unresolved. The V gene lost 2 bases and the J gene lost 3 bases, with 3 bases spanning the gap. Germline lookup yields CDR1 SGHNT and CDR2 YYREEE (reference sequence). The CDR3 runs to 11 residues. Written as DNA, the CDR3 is TGTGCCAGCAGCTTTTACTACGAGCAGTACTTC. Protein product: CASSFYYEQYF.

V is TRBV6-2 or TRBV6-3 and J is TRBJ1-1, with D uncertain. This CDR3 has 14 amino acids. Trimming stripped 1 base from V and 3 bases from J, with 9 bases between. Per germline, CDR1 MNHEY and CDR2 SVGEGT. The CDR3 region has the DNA TGTGCCAGCAGTTACTTTATCCGGGACACTGAAGCTTTCTTT. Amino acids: CASSYFIRDTEAFF.

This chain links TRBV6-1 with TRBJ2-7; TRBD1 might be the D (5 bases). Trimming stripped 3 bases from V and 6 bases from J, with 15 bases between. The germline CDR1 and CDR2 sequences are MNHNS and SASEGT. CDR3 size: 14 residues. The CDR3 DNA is TGTGCCAGCAGTGATGCCCGCACAGGTTTCGAGCAGTACTTC. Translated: CASSDARTGFEQYF.

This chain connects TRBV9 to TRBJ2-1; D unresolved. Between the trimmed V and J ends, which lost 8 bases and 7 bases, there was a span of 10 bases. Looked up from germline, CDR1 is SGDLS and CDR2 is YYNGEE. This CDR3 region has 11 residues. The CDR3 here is CASSRQNEQFF. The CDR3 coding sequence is TGTGCCAGTTCGCGGCAAAATGAGCAGTTCTTC.